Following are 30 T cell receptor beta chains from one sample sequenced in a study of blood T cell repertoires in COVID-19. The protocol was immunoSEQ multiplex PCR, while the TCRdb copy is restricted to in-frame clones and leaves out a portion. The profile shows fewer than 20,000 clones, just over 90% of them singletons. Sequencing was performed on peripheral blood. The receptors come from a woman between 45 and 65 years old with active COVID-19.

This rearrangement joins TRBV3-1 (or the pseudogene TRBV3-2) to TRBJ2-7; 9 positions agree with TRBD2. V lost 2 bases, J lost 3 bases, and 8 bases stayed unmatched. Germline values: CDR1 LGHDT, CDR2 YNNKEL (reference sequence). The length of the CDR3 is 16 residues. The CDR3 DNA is TGTGCCAGCAGCCAAACCAGGGCTAGCGGGAACTACGAGCAGTACTTC. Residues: CASSQTRASGNYEQYF.

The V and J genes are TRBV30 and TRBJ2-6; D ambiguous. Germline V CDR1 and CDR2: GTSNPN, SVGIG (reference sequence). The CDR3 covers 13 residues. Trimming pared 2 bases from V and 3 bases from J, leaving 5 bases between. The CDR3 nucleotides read TGTGCCTGGAGTTTTAATGGGGCCAACGTCCTGACTTTC. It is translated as CAWSFNGANVLTF.

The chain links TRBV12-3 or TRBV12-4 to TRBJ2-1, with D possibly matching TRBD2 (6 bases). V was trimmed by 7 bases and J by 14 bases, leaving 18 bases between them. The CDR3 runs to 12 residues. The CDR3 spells CASKNRGTAKFF. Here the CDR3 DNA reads TGTGCCAGCAAGAACAGAGGGACTGCGAAGTTCTTC.

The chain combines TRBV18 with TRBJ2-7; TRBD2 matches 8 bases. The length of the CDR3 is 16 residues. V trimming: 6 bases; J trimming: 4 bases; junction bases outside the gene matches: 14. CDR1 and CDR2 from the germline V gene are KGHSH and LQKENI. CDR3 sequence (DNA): TGTGCCAGCTCGCCTTCTCCGGGACTAGTAACGTACGAGCAGTACTTC. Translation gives CASSPSPGLVTYEQYF.

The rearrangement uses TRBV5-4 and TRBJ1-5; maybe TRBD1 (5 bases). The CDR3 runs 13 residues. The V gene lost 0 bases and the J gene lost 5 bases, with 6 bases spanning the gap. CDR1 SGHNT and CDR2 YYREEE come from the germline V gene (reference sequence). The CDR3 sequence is CASSLGGDQPQHF. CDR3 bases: TGTGCCAGCAGCTTGGGGGGGGATCAGCCCCAGCATTTT.

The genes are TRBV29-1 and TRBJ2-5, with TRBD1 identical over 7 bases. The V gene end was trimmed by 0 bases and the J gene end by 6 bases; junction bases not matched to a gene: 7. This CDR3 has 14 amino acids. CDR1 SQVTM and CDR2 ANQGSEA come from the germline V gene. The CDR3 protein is CSVEENRGPKTQYF. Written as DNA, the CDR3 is TGCAGCGTTGAAGAGAACAGGGGCCCCAAGACCCAGTACTTC. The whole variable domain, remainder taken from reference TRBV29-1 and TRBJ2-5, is SAVISQKPSRDICQRGTSLTIQCQVDSQVTMMFWYRQQPGQSLTLIATANQGSEATYESGFVIDKFPISRPNLTFSTLTVSNMSPEDSSIYLCSVEENRGPKTQYFGPGTRLLVL.

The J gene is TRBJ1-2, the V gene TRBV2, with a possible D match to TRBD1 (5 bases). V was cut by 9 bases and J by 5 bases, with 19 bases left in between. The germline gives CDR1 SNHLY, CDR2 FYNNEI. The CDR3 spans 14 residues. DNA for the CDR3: TGTGCCAGTCGATTCCAGGGTACCGCTTATGGCTACACCTTC. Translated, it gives CASRFQGTAYGYTF.

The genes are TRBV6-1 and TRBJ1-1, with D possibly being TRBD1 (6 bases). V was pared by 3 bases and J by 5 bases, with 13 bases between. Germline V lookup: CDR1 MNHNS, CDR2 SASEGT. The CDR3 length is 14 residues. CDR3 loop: CASSDRGWGTEAFF. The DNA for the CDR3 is TGTGCCAGCAGTGACAGGGGATGGGGGACTGAAGCTTTCTTT.

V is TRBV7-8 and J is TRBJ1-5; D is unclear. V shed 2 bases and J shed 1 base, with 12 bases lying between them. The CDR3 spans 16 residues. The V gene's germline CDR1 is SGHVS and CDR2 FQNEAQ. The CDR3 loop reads CASSLISGGSNQPQHF. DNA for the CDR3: TGTGCCAGCAGCTTAATTTCGGGAGGGAGCAATCAGCCCCAGCATTTT.

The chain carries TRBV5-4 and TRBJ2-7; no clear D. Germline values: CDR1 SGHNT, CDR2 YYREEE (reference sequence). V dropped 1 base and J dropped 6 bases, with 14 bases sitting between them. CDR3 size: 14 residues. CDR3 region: CASSLNLRPLEQYF. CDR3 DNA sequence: TGTGCCAGCAGCTTGAACTTACGCCCCCTCGAGCAGTACTTC.

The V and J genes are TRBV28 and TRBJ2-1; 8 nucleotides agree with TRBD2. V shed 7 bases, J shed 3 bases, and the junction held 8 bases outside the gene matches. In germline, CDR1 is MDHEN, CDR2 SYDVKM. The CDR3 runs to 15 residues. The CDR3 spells CASTPYSGIYNEQFF. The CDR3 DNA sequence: TGTGCCAGCACCCCGTATAGCGGGATCTACAATGAGCAGTTCTTC.

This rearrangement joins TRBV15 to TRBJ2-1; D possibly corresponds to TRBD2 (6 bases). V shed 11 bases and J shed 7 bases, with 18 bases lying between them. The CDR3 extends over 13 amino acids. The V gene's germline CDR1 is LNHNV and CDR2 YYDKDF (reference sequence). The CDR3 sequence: CAVRDSEKNEQFF. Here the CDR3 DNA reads TGTGCCGTCCGGGACTCAGAGAAAAATGAGCAGTTCTTC. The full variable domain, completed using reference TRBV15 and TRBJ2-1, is DAMVIQNPRYQVTQFGKPVTLSCSQTLNHNVMYWYQQKSSQAPKLLFHYYDKDFNNEADTPDNFQSRRPNTSFCFLDIRSPGLGDTAMYLCAVRDSEKNEQFFGPGTRLTVL.

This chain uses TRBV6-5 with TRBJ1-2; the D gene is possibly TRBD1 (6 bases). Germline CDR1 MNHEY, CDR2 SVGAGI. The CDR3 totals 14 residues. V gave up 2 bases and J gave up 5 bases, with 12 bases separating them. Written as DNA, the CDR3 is TGTGCCAGCAGTTACCAGACAGGCGGGTATGGCTACACCTTC. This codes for CASSYQTGGYGYTF.

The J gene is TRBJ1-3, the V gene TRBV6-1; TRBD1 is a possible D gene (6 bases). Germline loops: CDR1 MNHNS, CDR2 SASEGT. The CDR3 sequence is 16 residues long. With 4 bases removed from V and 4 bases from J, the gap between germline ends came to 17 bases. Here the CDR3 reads CASSGAVQGFGNTIYF. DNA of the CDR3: TGTGCCAGCAGTGGGGCAGTACAGGGATTCGGAAACACCATATATTTT.

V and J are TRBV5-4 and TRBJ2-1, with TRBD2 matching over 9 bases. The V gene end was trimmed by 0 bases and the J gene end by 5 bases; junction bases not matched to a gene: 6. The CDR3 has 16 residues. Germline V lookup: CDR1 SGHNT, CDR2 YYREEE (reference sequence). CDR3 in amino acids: CASSLGGLAGNNEQFF. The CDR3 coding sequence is TGTGCCAGCAGCTTGGGAGGTCTAGCGGGAAACAATGAGCAGTTCTTC.

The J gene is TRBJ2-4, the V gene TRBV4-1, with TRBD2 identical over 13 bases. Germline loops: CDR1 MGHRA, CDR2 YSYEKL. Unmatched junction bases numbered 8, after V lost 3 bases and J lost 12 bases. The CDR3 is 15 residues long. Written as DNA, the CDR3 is TGCGCCAGCAGCCATATCCTGGGACTAGCGGGAACTCAGTACTTC. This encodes CASSHILGLAGTQYF.

The CDR3 coding sequence is TGCGCCAGCAGCTTTCAGGGGTACCAAGAGACCCAGTACTTC. Protein sequence: CASSFQGYQETQYF. The V and J genes are TRBV5-1 and TRBJ2-5; TRBD1 might be the D (6 bases). The CDR3 extends over 14 amino acids. Per the germline V gene, CDR1 is SGHRS and CDR2 is YFSETQ. The V gene lost 2 bases and the J gene lost 0 bases, with 8 bases spanning the gap.

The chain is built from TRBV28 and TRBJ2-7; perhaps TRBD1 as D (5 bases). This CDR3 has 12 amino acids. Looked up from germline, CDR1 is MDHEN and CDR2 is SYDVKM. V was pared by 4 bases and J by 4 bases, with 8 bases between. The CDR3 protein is CASSSTEYEQYF. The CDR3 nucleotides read TGTGCCAGCAGTTCGACAGAATACGAGCAGTACTTC.

CDR3 sequence: CASSQGSNSNQPQHF. DNA for the CDR3: TGTGCCAGCAGCCAAGGCAGTAATAGCAATCAGCCCCAGCATTTT. The rearrangement uses TRBV3-1 (or the pseudogene TRBV3-2) and TRBJ1-5; D not certain. CDR1 is LGHDT, CDR2 YNNKEL, per germline (reference sequence). With 1 base removed from V and 0 bases from J, the gap between germline ends came to 7 bases. This CDR3 spans 15 amino acids.

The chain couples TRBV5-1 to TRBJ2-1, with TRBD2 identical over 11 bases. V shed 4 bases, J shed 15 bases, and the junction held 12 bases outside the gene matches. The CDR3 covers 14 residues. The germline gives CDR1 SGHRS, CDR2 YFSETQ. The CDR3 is CASSVRVSGRAMFF. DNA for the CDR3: TGCGCCAGCAGCGTACGCGTTAGCGGGAGGGCCATGTTCTTC.

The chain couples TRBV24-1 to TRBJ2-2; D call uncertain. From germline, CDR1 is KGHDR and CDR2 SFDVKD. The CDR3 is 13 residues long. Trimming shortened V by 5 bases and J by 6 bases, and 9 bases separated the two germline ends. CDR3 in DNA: TGTGCCACCAGTGGCGTCCCGCCCGGGGAGCTGTTTTTT. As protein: CATSGVPPGELFF.

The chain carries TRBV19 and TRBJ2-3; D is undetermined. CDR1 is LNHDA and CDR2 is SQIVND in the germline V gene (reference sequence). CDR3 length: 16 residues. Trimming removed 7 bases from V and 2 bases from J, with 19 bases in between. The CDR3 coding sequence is TGTGCCAGTACTAACGGGTCTCCCAGCCCCACAGATACGCAGTATTTT. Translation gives CASTNGSPSPTDTQYF.

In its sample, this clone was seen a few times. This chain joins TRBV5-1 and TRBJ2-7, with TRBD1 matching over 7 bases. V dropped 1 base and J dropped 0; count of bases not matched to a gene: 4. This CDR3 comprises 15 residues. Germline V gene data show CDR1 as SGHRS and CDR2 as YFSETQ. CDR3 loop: CASSLSTGDSYEQYF. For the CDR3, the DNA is TGCGCCAGCAGCTTGAGTACAGGGGACTCCTACGAGCAGTACTTC. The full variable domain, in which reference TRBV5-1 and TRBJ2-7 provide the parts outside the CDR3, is KAGVTQTPRYLIKTRGQQVTLSCSPISGHRSVSWYQQTPGQGLQFLFEYFSETQRNKGNFPGRFSGRQFSNSRSEMNVSTLELGDSALYLCASSLSTGDSYEQYFGPGTRLTVT.

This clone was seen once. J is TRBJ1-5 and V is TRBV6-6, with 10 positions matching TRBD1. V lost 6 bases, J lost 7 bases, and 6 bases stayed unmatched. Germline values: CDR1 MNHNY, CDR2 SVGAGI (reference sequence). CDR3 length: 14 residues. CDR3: CASRTGGAGQPQHF. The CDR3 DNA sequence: TGTGCCAGCAGGACAGGGGGCGCGGGGCAGCCCCAGCATTTT.

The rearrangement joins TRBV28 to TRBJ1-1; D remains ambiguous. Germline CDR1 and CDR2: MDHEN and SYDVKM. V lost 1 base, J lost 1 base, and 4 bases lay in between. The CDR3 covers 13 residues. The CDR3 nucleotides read TGTGCCAGCAGTTTATCCGGGAACACTGAAGCTTTCTTT. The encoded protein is CASSLSGNTEAFF.

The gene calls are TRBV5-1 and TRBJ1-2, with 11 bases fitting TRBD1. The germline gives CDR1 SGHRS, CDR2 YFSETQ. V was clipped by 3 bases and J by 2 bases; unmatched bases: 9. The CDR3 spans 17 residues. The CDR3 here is CASSSGTGGFRNYGYTF. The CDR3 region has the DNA TGCGCCAGCAGCTCCGGGACAGGGGGTTTTAGAAACTATGGCTACACCTTC.

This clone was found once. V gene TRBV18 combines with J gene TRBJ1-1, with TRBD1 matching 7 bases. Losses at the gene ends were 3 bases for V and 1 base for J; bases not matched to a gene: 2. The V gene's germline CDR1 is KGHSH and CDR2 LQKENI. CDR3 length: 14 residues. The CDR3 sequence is CASSPDRTNTEAFF. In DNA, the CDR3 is TGTGCCAGCTCACCGGACAGGACGAACACTGAAGCTTTCTTT.

The CDR3: CASSYSLLTNTDTQYF. The CDR3 DNA sequence: TGTGCCAGCAGTTACTCACTACTCACTAACACAGATACGCAGTATTTT. This chain links TRBV6-2 or TRBV6-3 with TRBJ2-3; no firm D call. The V gene lost 0 bases and the J gene lost 2 bases, with 12 bases spanning the gap. In germline, CDR1 is MNHEY, CDR2 SVGEGT. The CDR3 totals 16 residues.

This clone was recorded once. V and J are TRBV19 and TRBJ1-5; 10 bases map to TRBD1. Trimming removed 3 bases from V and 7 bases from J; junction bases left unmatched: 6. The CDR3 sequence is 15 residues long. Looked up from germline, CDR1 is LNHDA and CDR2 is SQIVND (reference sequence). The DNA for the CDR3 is TGTGCCAGTAGTATTCGACAGGGGGCTAAGCAGCCCCAGCATTTT. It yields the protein CASSIRQGAKQPQHF.

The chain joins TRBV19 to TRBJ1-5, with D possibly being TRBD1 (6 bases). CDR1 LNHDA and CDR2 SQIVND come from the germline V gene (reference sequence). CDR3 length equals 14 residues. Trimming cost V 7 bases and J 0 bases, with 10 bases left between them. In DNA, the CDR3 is TGTGCCAGTACGACAGGAGCTAGCAATCAGCCCCAGCATTTT. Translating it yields CASTTGASNQPQHF.